This T cell receptor beta chain emerged from a study of CD8 T cells in ankylosing spondylitis. Study results and limitations: A motif in TCR beta, a set of roughly 8 highly homologous variants, appeared characteristic of ankylosing spondylitis blood.

This clonotype was recorded at least ten times. Its target is not known. Losses at the gene ends were 6 bases for V and 7 bases for J; bases not matched to a gene: 0. CDR1 and CDR2 from the germline V gene are MNHNS and SASEGT. The CDR3 runs 13 residues. TCRdb itself ran the 5' RACE reads through MiXCR, one entry per CDR3 protein. The table has 450,000 to 550,000 distinct CDR3 sequences, about 5.2% seen once. The rearrangement uses TRBV6-1 and TRBJ2-4; 13 bases are shared with TRBD2. The sequenced material came from blood, either unsorted or a sorted T cell fraction (not recorded which). The origin of this receptor is a male donor with ankylosing spondylitis. The CDR3 here is CASRLAGGNIQYF. CDR3 DNA: TGTGCCAGCAGACTAGCGGGGGGGAACATTCAGTACTTC.